The following is a T cell receptor beta chain sequence with its context. These data are taken from a study of Ad26.COV2.S vaccination and SARS-CoV-2 variants. Described treatment: approximately 18 received Ad26.COV2.S at low or high dose, single or two shots; roughly five received placebo; per-sample allocation not given. Collection of the samples took place on day 63 after the first injection of vaccine or placebo. Method: immunoSEQ multiplex PCR; TCRdb's copy keeps in-frame clones and lacks some. The sample includes 350,000 to 450,000 clones, approximately 85% of them seen just once. CDR3 length: 17 amino acids. Per germline, CDR1 SGHVS and CDR2 FQNEAQ. V shed 5 bases and J shed 0 bases, with 16 bases lying between them.

Sequenced here: peripheral blood, sampled in a trial of Ad26.COV2.S vaccine versus placebo. The clonotype was recovered from a person aged 18-60 years who received the Ad26.COV2.S COVID-19 vaccine or a placebo. The chain uses TRBV7-8 and TRBJ2-2, with D tentatively TRBD1 or TRBD2 (6 bases each). The CDR3 sequence: CASSRGQGRPNTGELFF. The DNA of the CDR3 is TGTGCCAGCAGCCGGGGGCAGGGCAGACCGAACACCGGGGAGCTGTTTTTT. The whole variable domain, remainder taken from reference TRBV7-8 and TRBJ2-2, is GAGVSQSPRYKVAKRGQDVALRCDPISGHVSLFWYQQALGQGPEFLTYFQNEAQLDKSGLPSDRFFAERPEGSVSTLKIQRTQQEDSAVYLCASSRGQGRPNTGELFFGEGSRLTVL.